This entry lists 21 T cell receptor beta chains sequenced from one sample in a study of T cells expressing NK-cell markers. TCRdb reworked the 5' RACE reads into one entry per CDR3 protein, no DNA. The sample table includes roughly 180,000 distinct CDR3 sequences. The sample taken for sequencing was blood T cells: a sorted CD56 or NKG2C T cell subset, CD4+ or CD8+ T cells, or bulk PBMC T cells (not recorded which). Source of these receptors: a woman between 18 and 75 years old in good health.

J is TRBJ2-2 and V is TRBV7-3; TCRdb reports TRBD2, a call that lacks DNA to check it against. This CDR3 comprises 15 residues. Per the germline V gene, CDR1 is SGHTA and CDR2 is FQGTGA. The CDR3 spells CASSPERADSGELFF.

V gene TRBV5-1 combines with J gene TRBJ2-6. This CDR3 has 15 amino acids. Germline V lookup: CDR1 SGHRS, CDR2 YFSETQ. This CDR3 reads CASSLAWVGANVLTF.

This chain uses TRBV4-2 with TRBJ2-3; TCRdb's D call, TRBD2, is unchecked because there is no DNA. The CDR3 runs 15 residues. CDR1 LGHNA and CDR2 YNFKEQ come from the germline V gene. CDR3 sequence: CASSQGLADTDTQYF.

The rearrangement joins TRBV5-1 to TRBJ2-2; the D call of TRBD1 rests on TCRdb alone, since no DNA is present to check it. This CDR3 has 16 amino acids. Germline-derived CDR1 and CDR2 are SGHRS and YFSETQ. CDR3 in amino acids: CASSLMGGSNTGELFF. Supplemented by reference TRBV5-1 and TRBJ2-2, the full variable domain reads KAGVTQTPRYLIKTRGQQVTLSCSPISGHRSVSWYQQTPGQGLQFLFEYFSETQRNKGNFPGRFSGRQFSNSRSEMNVSTLELGDSALYLCASSLMGGSNTGELFFGEGSRLTVL.

The chain is built from TRBV7-9 and TRBJ1-1. The germline gives CDR1 SEHNR, CDR2 FQNEAQ (reference sequence). CDR3 size: 16 residues. CDR3 protein: CASSLALGRLNTEAFF.

V usage is TRBV6-1 and J usage is TRBJ1-4; TCRdb gives TRBD1 as the D gene, but with no DNA this cannot be confirmed. The CDR3 is 14 residues long. The germline V gene encodes CDR1 MNHNS and CDR2 SASEGT. CDR3 residues: CASRPGQRNEKLFF.

The J gene is TRBJ1-2, the V gene TRBV7-8; TCRdb's D gene call, TRBD1, goes unchecked for lack of DNA. Germline CDR1 SGHVS, CDR2 FQNEAQ. This CDR3 contains 13 residues. Here the CDR3 reads CASSLGRDGGYTF.

The J gene is TRBJ2-5, the V gene TRBV27; TCRdb's assignment of TRBD2 cannot be checked, as there is no DNA. This CDR3 is 18 amino acids long. Germline values: CDR1 MNHEY, CDR2 SMNVEV (reference sequence). Here the CDR3 reads CASSPLGVAGDIQETQYF.

The chain uses TRBV5-1 and TRBJ1-6; TCRdb indicates TRBD1, and absent DNA this call remains unverified. CDR1 is SGHRS, CDR2 YFSETQ, per germline. The CDR3 runs 16 residues. This CDR3 reads CASSLGWDSMNSPLHF.

The genes are TRBV2 and TRBJ1-1; TCRdb's D call, TRBD1, is unchecked because there is no DNA. Per the germline V gene, CDR1 is SNHLY and CDR2 is FYNNEI. The CDR3 runs to 13 residues. This CDR3 reads CASSEETGSEAFF.

The chain recombines TRBV18 with TRBJ2-7; the D call of TRBD2 rests on TCRdb alone, since no DNA is present to check it. The CDR3 length is 16 residues. The germline V gene has CDR1 KGHSH and CDR2 LQKENI. The CDR3: CASSPGTSGSTYEQYF. The full variable domain, completed using reference TRBV18 and TRBJ2-7, is NAGVMQNPRHLVRRRGQEARLRCSPMKGHSHVYWYRQLPEEGLKFMVYLQKENIIDESGMPKERFSAEFPKEGPSILRIQQVVRGDSAAYFCASSPGTSGSTYEQYFGPGTRLTVT.

This CDR3 reads CTSSSTGGETEAFF. The rearrangement uses TRBV7-9 and TRBJ1-1; no DNA is available, so the TRBD1 call from TCRdb remains unchecked. Germline CDR1 reads SEHNR; CDR2 reads FQNEAQ (reference sequence). The CDR3 sequence is 14 residues long.

The chain is built from TRBV18 and TRBJ2-3. The CDR3 loop spans 14 amino acids. Germline V gene lookup returns CDR1 KGHSH and CDR2 LQKENI. Here the CDR3 reads CASSTSLGTDTQYF. The full variable domain, with the rest looked up from reference TRBV18 and TRBJ2-3, is NAGVMQNPRHLVRRRGQEARLRCSPMKGHSHVYWYRQLPEEGLKFMVYLQKENIIDESGMPKERFSAEFPKEGPSILRIQQVVRGDSAAYFCASSTSLGTDTQYFGPGTRLTVL.

The chain is built from TRBV4-2 and TRBJ2-3; there is no DNA to check the TCRdb D call of TRBD2. The CDR3 spans 17 residues. Germline V gives CDR1 LGHNA, CDR2 YNFKEQ. Here the CDR3 reads CASSHRLAGGNTDTQYF.

CDR3 loop: CATSRDRGGGYTF. The genes are TRBV24-1 and TRBJ1-2; TCRdb returns TRBD1, unconfirmable since there is no DNA. This CDR3 is built from 13 residues. CDR1 and CDR2 (germline): KGHDR, SFDVKD.

The chain joins TRBV2 to TRBJ2-1; the TCRdb call, TRBD1, lacks DNA for checking. Germline V gene data show CDR1 as SNHLY and CDR2 as FYNNEI. This CDR3 region has 13 residues. The CDR3 sequence: CASSRGAGGEQFF.

V is TRBV5-5 and J is TRBJ2-3; no DNA is available, so the TRBD2 call from TCRdb remains unchecked. The CDR3 has 14 residues. From germline, CDR1 is SGHKS and CDR2 YYEKEE (reference sequence). This CDR3 is CASSNLLGGDTQYF.

This chain uses TRBV12-3 or TRBV12-4 with TRBJ2-1; TCRdb's assignment of TRBD1 cannot be checked, as there is no DNA. The CDR3 is made up of 12 amino acids. CDR3 residues: CASSGGGGREFF.

The chain has TRBV10-2 and TRBJ2-7. The CDR3 extends over 11 amino acids. Germline loops: CDR1 WSHSY, CDR2 SAAADI. The CDR3 sequence: CASSENGEQYF.

The V gene is TRBV15, the J gene TRBJ2-7; TCRdb's D call, TRBD1, is unchecked because there is no DNA. Germline lookup yields CDR1 LNHNV and CDR2 YYDKDF (reference sequence). CDR3 size: 13 residues. CDR3 protein: CATTRDRGHEQYF. The whole variable domain, filled in from reference TRBV15 and TRBJ2-7, reads DAMVIQNPRYQVTQFGKPVTLSCSQTLNHNVMYWYQQKSSQAPKLLFHYYDKDFNNEADTPDNFQSRRPNTSFCFLDIRSPGLGDTAMYLCATTRDRGHEQYFGPGTRLTVT.

J is TRBJ2-7 and V is TRBV5-1; TCRdb reports TRBD1, a call that lacks DNA to check it against. Germline V lookup: CDR1 SGHRS, CDR2 YFSETQ. This CDR3 is 15 amino acids long. The CDR3: CAIYLRDRVVGEQYF.